These 24 T cell receptor beta chains were sequenced from one sample in a study of post-analysis software for immune sequencing data. These receptors lack a known antigen. Study results and caveats: Five or six TRBV segments were significantly more frequent in patients than in controls. TRBV5-6, TRBV5-1 and TRBV20-1 were among these segments.

Unique molecular identifiers featured in each of the TCR beta cDNA libraries. TCRdb re-derived calls from the PCR reads in MiXCR, one entry per CDR3 protein. Of 500,000 to 600,000 distinct CDR3 sequences in the sample, roughly 47% were seen once. Input material: blood. These receptors were taken from a girl between 10 and 17 years old with multiple sclerosis.

The chain employs TRBV11-3 and TRBJ1-1, with 7 bases lining up with TRBD1. Germline-derived CDR1 and CDR2 are SGHNT and YENEEA. The CDR3 totals 16 residues. Trimming cost V 1 base and J 0 bases; bases outside gene matches: 5. CDR3 amino acids: CASSLARGLVNTEAFF. The CDR3 DNA sequence: TGTGCCAGCAGCTTAGCGAGGGGGCTCGTGAACACTGAAGCTTTCTTT.

V gene TRBV7-9 combines with J gene TRBJ2-5; tentatively, D is TRBD1 (5 bases). Looked up from germline, CDR1 is SEHNR and CDR2 is FQNEAQ (reference sequence). Deletions cut 11 bases from V and 4 bases from J, with 20 bases between. The CDR3 covers 14 residues. The CDR3 DNA reads as TGTGCCTCAGCGCAGGGTGCTCTCCGAGAGACCCAGTACTTC. Translation: CASAQGALRETQYF.

The chain carries TRBV2 and TRBJ2-1; 7 bases line up with TRBD1. The CDR3 runs to 15 residues. Per the germline V gene, CDR1 is SNHLY and CDR2 is FYNNEI. Germline trimming cut 8 bases from V and 5 bases from J; bases unmatched to any gene: 12. CDR3 DNA: TGTGCCAGCGCCAGAGAGGGACAGCGGAACAATGAGCAGTTCTTC. Translating gives CASAREGQRNNEQFF.

The chain employs TRBV7-9 and TRBJ2-1; D is possibly TRBD2 (5 bases). Trimming cost V 0 bases and J 5 bases, with 17 bases left between them. The germline V gene has CDR1 SEHNR and CDR2 FQNEAQ (reference sequence). The CDR3 has 17 residues. The CDR3 coding sequence is TGTGCCAGCAGCTTAGCGGGAGTGGGCGGAGAAAACAATGAGCAGTTCTTC. Translating gives CASSLAGVGGENNEQFF.

This clonotype was found a few times. The chain couples TRBV4-1 to TRBJ2-7; no definite D call. V lost 0 bases to trimming and J lost 2 bases, with 11 bases between them. The CDR3 runs to 15 residues. Germline CDR1 MGHRA, CDR2 YSYEKL. The CDR3 DNA sequence: TGCGCCAGCAGCCAAGAGCCCAGGTCAACCTACGAGCAGTACTTC. Protein sequence: CASSQEPRSTYEQYF.

This clonotype has just a few counts. The chain is built from TRBV24-1 and TRBJ1-5; D uncertain. Germline V gives CDR1 KGHDR, CDR2 SFDVKD. V was shortened by 3 bases and J by 5 bases, with 16 bases between the two germline ends. The CDR3 runs 16 residues. The CDR3 nucleotides read TGTGCCACCAGTGATAAACCCCCGCCCCGGCATCAGCCCCAGCATTTT. Protein sequence: CATSDKPPPRHQPQHF.

This chain joins TRBV3-1 and TRBJ2-4, with a possible D match to TRBD2 (5 bases). Trimming cost V 1 base and J 0 bases, with 22 bases left between them. The CDR3 length is 20 residues. Germline V gene data show CDR1 as LGHDT and CDR2 as YNNKEL (reference sequence). The CDR3 coding sequence is TGTGCCAGCAGCCAAGTGGGTATCGGGGAGCAGGAACTAGCCAAAAACATTCAGTACTTC. Encoded protein: CASSQVGIGEQELAKNIQYF.

The rearrangement links TRBV9 to TRBJ2-3; 14 positions agree with TRBD2. The junction had 7 bases not matched to a gene; V was cut back by 4 bases and J by 3 bases. Per the germline V gene, CDR1 is SGDLS and CDR2 is YYNGEE. This CDR3 has 17 residues. Here the CDR3 DNA reads TGTGCCAGCAGCCTCGCCGGGACTAGCGGGGGTACAGATACGCAGTATTTT. Protein product: CASSLAGTSGGTDTQYF.

This clonotype was seen only a few times. The chain carries TRBV7-2 and TRBJ1-5; D unresolved. Germline V gives CDR1 SGHTA, CDR2 FQGNSA. This CDR3 is 13 amino acids long. The V end was cut by 1 base, the J end by 6 bases, with 7 bases between. The CDR3 loop reads CASSLETSQPQHF. As DNA, the CDR3 is TGTGCCAGCAGCTTAGAAACTTCTCAGCCCCAGCATTTT.

The rearrangement links TRBV5-1 to TRBJ2-1, with D uncertain. Trimming took off 4 bases at V and 1 base at J, with 12 bases between the two ends. The CDR3 is 15 residues long. The V gene's germline CDR1 is SGHRS and CDR2 YFSETQ. The chain's CDR3 is CASSPRRASYNEQFF. The CDR3 DNA sequence: TGCGCCAGCAGCCCCCGTAGAGCGTCCTACAATGAGCAGTTCTTC.

This clonotype was picked up a small number of times. CDR3 in amino acids: CAISGTSYEEQFF. CDR3 coding DNA: TGTGCCATCTCCGGGACTAGCTACGAGGAGCAGTTCTTC. The rearrangement uses TRBV10-3 and TRBJ2-1; 9 bases fit TRBD2. This CDR3 is built from 13 residues. Trimming at V came to 8 bases and at J to 10 bases, leaving 9 bases not matched to a gene. CDR1 ENHRY and CDR2 SYGVKD come from the germline V gene.

The chain carries TRBV5-1 and TRBJ2-7; 7 bases align to TRBD2. In germline, CDR1 is SGHRS, CDR2 YFSETQ. This CDR3 spans 15 amino acids. The J segment lost 7 bases and the V segment lost 3 bases, leaving 13 bases of the junction unmatched. CDR3 residues: CASSWAGTNYNEQYF. CDR3 nucleotide sequence: TGCGCCAGCAGCTGGGCCGGGACTAACTACAATGAGCAGTACTTC.

In DNA, the CDR3 is TGTGCCAGCAGTCACGGCCGGACAGGGGTCGATCAGCCCCAGCATTTT. Translation: CASSHGRTGVDQPQHF. This chain links TRBV12-3 or TRBV12-4 with TRBJ1-5; 9 bases agree with TRBD1. The CDR3 sequence is 16 residues long. V gave up 5 bases and J gave up 5 bases; unmatched junction bases: 10.

The V and J genes are TRBV5-1 and TRBJ2-1; no firm D call. V lost 2 bases to trimming and J lost 8 bases, with 8 bases between them. Germline CDR1 SGHRS, CDR2 YFSETQ. This CDR3 is built from 12 residues. The CDR3 DNA sequence: TGCGCCAGCAGCTTCCAAGGGCATGAGCAGTTCTTC. Translation: CASSFQGHEQFF.

This clonotype has only a few counts. The V and J genes are TRBV6-6 and TRBJ2-5; the match to TRBD1 covers 9 bases. Germline assignment: CDR1 MNHNY and CDR2 SVGAGI (reference sequence). Trimming at V came to 3 bases and at J to 2 bases, leaving 10 bases not matched to a gene. This CDR3 region has 17 residues. Written as DNA, the CDR3 is TGTGCCAGCAGTTATGGGGACAGGGAGTGGGTGCAAGAGACCCAGTACTTC. As protein: CASSYGDREWVQETQYF.

This clonotype was seen a handful of times. The chain recombines TRBV6-4 with TRBJ2-5, with D perhaps TRBD1 or TRBD2 (6 bases each). Between the trimmed V and J ends, which lost 4 bases and 11 bases, there was a span of 29 bases. The CDR3 covers 17 residues. CDR1 MRHNA and CDR2 SNTAGT come from the germline V gene. The CDR3 DNA is TGTGCCAGCAGTGCCCTAGCGAACCAGGGGACCTTTCGGGAGCAGTACTTC. Protein: CASSALANQGTFREQYF.

This chain connects TRBV5-1 to TRBJ2-7, with 7 bases identical to TRBD2. V lost 4 bases, J lost 6 bases, and 13 bases stayed unmatched. The germline V gene has CDR1 SGHRS and CDR2 YFSETQ. CDR3 length: 15 amino acids. The CDR3 region is CASSLRPAGVVEQYF. The CDR3 DNA follows: TGCGCCAGCAGCCTACGTCCGGCGGGAGTTGTCGAGCAGTACTTC.

The V and J genes are TRBV28 and TRBJ1-1; tentatively, D is TRBD1 (6 bases). The CDR3 extends over 14 amino acids. Trimming removed 3 bases at V and 4 bases at J, with 12 bases between. Germline-derived CDR1 and CDR2 are MDHEN and SYDVKM. The CDR3 coding sequence is TGTGCCAGCAGTTTGACAGGAGGGCTCACTGAAGCTTTCTTT. Amino acids: CASSLTGGLTEAFF.

The gene calls are TRBV5-1 and TRBJ2-7; TRBD2 aligns across 13 bases. V lost 5 bases and J lost 6; bases outside the gene matches: 5. Germline CDR1 is SGHRS and CDR2 is YFSETQ. This CDR3 is 14 amino acids long. The CDR3 loop reads CASRGLAGAGEQYF. The CDR3 coding sequence is TGCGCCAGCAGAGGACTAGCGGGAGCTGGCGAGCAGTACTTC.

This clonotype occurred once. The genes are TRBV5-6 and TRBJ1-5, with D hard to call. V dropped 0 bases and J dropped 5 bases, with 9 bases sitting between them. Germline V gene sequence: CDR1 SGHDT, CDR2 YYEEEE. The CDR3 is made up of 14 amino acids. The CDR3 spells CASSLGVRDQPQHF. In DNA, the CDR3 is TGTGCCAGCAGCTTGGGTGTACGAGATCAGCCCCAGCATTTT.

Comments on this clonotype: Germline is not matched at one junction end, which may reflect a read error. V is TRBV7-9 and J is TRBJ1-6, with no clear D. The CDR3 runs to 13 residues. Germline values: CDR1 SEHNR, CDR2 FQNEAQ (reference sequence). CDR3 DNA: TGTGCCAGCAGCTTAAGGTGGGGAAAACCCCCCCACTTT. Amino acid sequence: CASSLRWGKPPHF.

The chain uses TRBV4-1 and TRBJ1-1; D not resolved. Germline assignment: CDR1 MGHRA and CDR2 YSYEKL. This CDR3 has 15 residues. V was pared by 5 bases and J by 1 base, with 14 bases between. The CDR3 loop is CASSRWTDGNTEAFF. The CDR3 nucleotides are TGCGCCAGCAGCAGATGGACGGATGGGAACACTGAAGCTTTCTTT.

The rearrangement uses TRBV5-1 and TRBJ2-5, with a tentative D call TRBD2 (5 bases). The germline V gene encodes CDR1 SGHRS and CDR2 YFSETQ. This CDR3 comprises 16 residues. V lost 4 bases, J lost 2 bases, and 18 bases lay in between. CDR3 in amino acids: CASSLGSGIKQETQYF. DNA for the CDR3: TGCGCCAGCAGCCTCGGATCCGGGATCAAACAAGAGACCCAGTACTTC.

This clonotype appeared a few times. In DNA form, the CDR3 reads TGCAGCGTCGCGAGGGGGTCCGGTAGCAATCAGCCCCAGCATTTT. As protein: CSVARGSGSNQPQHF. The chain links TRBV29-1 to TRBJ1-5; TRBD1 might be the D (6 bases). This CDR3 comprises 15 residues. Germline values: CDR1 SQVTM, CDR2 ANQGSEA. The germline V and J ends were trimmed by 6 bases and 0 bases, with 15 bases remaining between them.